This note documents a single T cell receptor beta chain sequence. TCRdb keeps only in-frame clones here, not all; method: immunoSEQ multiplex PCR. Counted here are 65,000 to 85,000 clones, nearly 95% occurring once; the ten biggest clones make up approximately 0.15%. The sample comes from a study of T cell changes during pregnancy in multiple sclerosis. The CDR3 spans 18 residues. Germline CDR1 and CDR2: ENHRY and SYGVKD. V was clipped by 6 bases and J by 4 bases; unmatched bases: 18. The clonotype was recovered from a female donor with multiple sclerosis, enrolled in a pregnancy study. The sample here was CD4+ T cells from peripheral blood mononuclear cells, taken after pregnancy. The chain couples TRBV10-3 to TRBJ2-7; 10 nucleotides line up with TRBD2. CDR3 DNA sequence: TGTGCCATCAGCCGGACAGGAGGCGGGACTAGCGCCGGATACGAGCAGTACTTC. It codes for CAISRTGGGTSAGYEQYF.